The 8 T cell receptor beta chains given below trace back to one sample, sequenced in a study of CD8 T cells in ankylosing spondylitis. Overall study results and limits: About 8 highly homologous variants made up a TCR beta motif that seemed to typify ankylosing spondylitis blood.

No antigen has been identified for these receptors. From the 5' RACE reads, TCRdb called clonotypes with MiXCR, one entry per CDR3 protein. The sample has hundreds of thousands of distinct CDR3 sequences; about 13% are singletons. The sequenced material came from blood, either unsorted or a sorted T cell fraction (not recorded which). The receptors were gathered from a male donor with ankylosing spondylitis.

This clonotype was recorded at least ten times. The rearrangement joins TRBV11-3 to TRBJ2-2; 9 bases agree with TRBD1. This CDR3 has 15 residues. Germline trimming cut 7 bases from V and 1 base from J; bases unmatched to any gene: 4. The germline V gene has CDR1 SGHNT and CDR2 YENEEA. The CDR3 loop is CASIQGQGNTGELFF. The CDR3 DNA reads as TGTGCCAGCATCCAGGGACAGGGGAACACCGGGGAGCTGTTTTTT.

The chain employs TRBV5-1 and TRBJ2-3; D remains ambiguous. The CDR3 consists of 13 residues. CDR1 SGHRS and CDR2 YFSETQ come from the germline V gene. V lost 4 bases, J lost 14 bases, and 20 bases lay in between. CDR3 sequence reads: CASSENPGLGSYF. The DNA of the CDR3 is TGCGCCAGCAGCGAAAACCCGGGCCTAGGCTCGTATTTT. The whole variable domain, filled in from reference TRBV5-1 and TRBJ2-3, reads KAGVTQTPRYLIKTRGQQVTLSCSPISGHRSVSWYQQTPGQGLQFLFEYFSETQRNKGNFPGRFSGRQFSNSRSEMNVSTLELGDSALYLCASSENPGLGSYFGPGTRLTVL.

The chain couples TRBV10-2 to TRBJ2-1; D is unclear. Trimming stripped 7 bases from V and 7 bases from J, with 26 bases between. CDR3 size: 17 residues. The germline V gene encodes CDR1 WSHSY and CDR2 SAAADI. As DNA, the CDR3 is TGCGCCAGCATACGGCTGGGTGGCCACCCTACTGAAAATGAGCAGTTCTTC. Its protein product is CASIRLGGHPTENEQFF.

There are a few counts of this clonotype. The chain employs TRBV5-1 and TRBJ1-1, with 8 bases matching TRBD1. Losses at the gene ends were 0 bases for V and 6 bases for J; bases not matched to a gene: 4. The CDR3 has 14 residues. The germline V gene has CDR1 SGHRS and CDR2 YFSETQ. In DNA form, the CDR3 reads TGCGCCAGCAGCTTGGACAGGGGGTTTTCTGAAGCTTTCTTT. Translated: CASSLDRGFSEAFF.

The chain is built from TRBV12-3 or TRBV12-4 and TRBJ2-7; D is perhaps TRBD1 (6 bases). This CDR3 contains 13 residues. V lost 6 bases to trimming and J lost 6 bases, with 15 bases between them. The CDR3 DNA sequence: TGTGCCAGCAGCGTTGAACAGGGTTCCGAGCAGTACGTC. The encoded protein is CASSVEQGSEQYV.

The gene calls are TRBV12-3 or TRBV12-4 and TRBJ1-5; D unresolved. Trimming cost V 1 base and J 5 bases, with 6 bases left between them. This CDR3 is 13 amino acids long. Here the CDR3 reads CASSLGQYQPQHF. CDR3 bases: TGTGCCAGCAGTTTAGGCCAGTATCAGCCCCAGCATTTT.

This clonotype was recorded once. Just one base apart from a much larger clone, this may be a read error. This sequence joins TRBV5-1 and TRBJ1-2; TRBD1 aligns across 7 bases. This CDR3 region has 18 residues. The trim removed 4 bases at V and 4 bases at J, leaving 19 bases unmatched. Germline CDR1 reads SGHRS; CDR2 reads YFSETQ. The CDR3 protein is CASSLVGTATSKGYGYTF. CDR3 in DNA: TGCGCCAGCAGCCTGGTAGGGACAGCAACTTCAAAGGGCTATGGCTACACCTTC.

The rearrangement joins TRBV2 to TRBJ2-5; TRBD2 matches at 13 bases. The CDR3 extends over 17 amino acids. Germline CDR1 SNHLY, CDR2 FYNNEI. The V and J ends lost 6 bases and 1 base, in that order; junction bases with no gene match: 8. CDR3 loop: CASREGLAGTLQETQYF. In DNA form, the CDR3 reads TGTGCCAGCAGGGAGGGACTAGCGGGGACCCTCCAAGAGACCCAGTACTTC. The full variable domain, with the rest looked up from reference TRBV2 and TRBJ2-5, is EPEVTQTPSHQVTQMGQEVILRCVPISNHLYFYWYRQILGQKVEFLVSFYNNEISEKSEIFDDQFSVERPDGSNFTLKIRSTKLEDSAMYFCASREGLAGTLQETQYFGPGTRLLVL.